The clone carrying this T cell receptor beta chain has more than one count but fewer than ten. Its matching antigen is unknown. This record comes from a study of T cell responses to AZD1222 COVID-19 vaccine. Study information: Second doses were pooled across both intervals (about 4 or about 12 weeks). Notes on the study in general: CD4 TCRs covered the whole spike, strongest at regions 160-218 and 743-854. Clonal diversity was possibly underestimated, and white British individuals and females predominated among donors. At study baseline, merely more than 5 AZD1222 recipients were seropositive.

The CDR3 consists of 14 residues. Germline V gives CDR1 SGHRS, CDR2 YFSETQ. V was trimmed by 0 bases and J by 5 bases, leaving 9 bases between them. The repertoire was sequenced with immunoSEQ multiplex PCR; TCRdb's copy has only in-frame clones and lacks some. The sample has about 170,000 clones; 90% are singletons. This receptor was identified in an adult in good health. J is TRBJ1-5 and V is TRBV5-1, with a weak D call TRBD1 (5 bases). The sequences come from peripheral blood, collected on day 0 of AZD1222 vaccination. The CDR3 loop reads CASSLGGGDQPQHF. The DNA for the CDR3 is TGCGCCAGCAGCTTGGGGGGAGGGGATCAGCCCCAGCATTTT.